This is a list of T cell receptor beta chains from one sample in a study of T cell repertoires in ileal Crohn's disease. Clones were read by immunoSEQ multiplex PCR, and TCRdb kept only the in-frame ones, dropping some. The repertoire has fewer than 18,000 clones, 80% of them found once; the top ten carry 3.5% to 5%. Sequenced: ileal tissue. Receptors originate from an adult with Crohn's disease. Each CDR3 is given with its conserved first and last residue. D genes are given only for firm matches. For some rows the clone size is stated as once, few or many, or as a class when expanded; others skip it.

TRBV6-5,13,TRBD1,TRBJ1-2,NA,CASSLRGTYGYTF,TGTGCCAGCAGTCTCAGGGGGACCTACGGCTACACCTTC
TRBV9,13,NA,TRBJ1-1,NA,CASSVGGQTEAFF,TGTGCCAGCAGCGTAGGGGGGCAGACTGAAGCTTTCTTT
TRBV20-1,10,NA,TRBJ2-7,NA,CSAGAYEQYF,TGCAGTGCGGGCGCCTACGAGCAGTACTTC
TRBV30,14,NA,TRBJ2-4,NA,CASSGTLAKNIQYF,TGTGCCTCGTCGGGGACTTTGGCCAAAAACATTCAGTACTTC
TRBV4-3,14,NA,TRBJ1-6,NA,CASSQESGGGPLHF,TGCGCCAGCAGCCAAGAATCGGGGGGTGGACCCCTCCACTTT
TRBV28,15,NA,TRBJ1-1,NA,CASSHRTAMNTEAFF,TGTGCCAGCAGTCACAGGACAGCTATGAACACTGAAGCTTTCTTT
TRBV10-2,15,NA,TRBJ2-1,medium-sized,CASQDSGSSYNEQFF,TGCGCCAGCCAGGACAGCGGAAGCTCCTACAATGAGCAGTTCTTC
TRBV19,14,NA,TRBJ1-1,NA,CASSFRGKNTEAFF,TGTGCCAGCTCCTTCAGGGGAAAGAACACTGAAGCTTTCTTT
TRBV30,15,TRBD1,TRBJ1-4,NA,CAWDGPGTGEEKLFF,TGTGCCTGGGACGGACCCGGGACAGGGGAAGAAAAACTGTTTTTT
TRBV13,14,TRBD1,TRBJ1-2,NA,CASSQGTGNYGYTF,TGTGCCAGCAGCCAGGGGACAGGGAACTATGGCTACACCTTC
TRBV10-2,14,NA,TRBJ1-6,few,CASSESSSRSPLHF,TGCGCCAGCAGTGAGTCATCTAGCCGGTCACCCCTCCACTTT
TRBV10-1,13,TRBD1,TRBJ2-3,NA,CASGQGSTDTQYF,TGCGCCAGCGGACAGGGTAGCACAGATACGCAGTATTTT
TRBV28,15,TRBD1,TRBJ1-3,once,CASSLRQGAGNTIYF,TGTGCCAGCAGTTTAAGACAGGGGGCTGGAAACACCATATATTTT
TRBV18,13,TRBD1,TRBJ1-2,NA,CASSPGQTLSDTF,TGTGCCAGCTCACCGGGACAGACCCTATCAGACACCTTC
TRBV6-5,13,NA,TRBJ1-1,NA,CATGGLVNTEAFF,TGTGCCACCGGGGGGTTGGTGAACACTGAAGCTTTCTTT
TRBV4-1,12,NA,TRBJ2-1,NA,CASSRAGNEQFF,TGCGCCAGCAGTCGAGCGGGCAATGAGCAGTTCTTC
TRBV6-5,15,NA,TRBJ1-3,NA,CASSYSQGTGNTIYF,TGTGCCAGCAGTTACTCTCAGGGCACTGGAAACACCATATATTTT
TRBV19,13,NA,TRBJ1-1,NA,CASSIWDTTEAFF,TGTGCCAGTAGTATTTGGGACACCACTGAAGCTTTCTTT
TRBV11-2,16,NA,TRBJ1-2,NA,CASSPTGGYDVYGYTF,TGTGCCAGCAGCCCCACCGGAGGGTACGATGTCTATGGCTACACCTTC
TRBV18,14,TRBD1,TRBJ1-1,NA,CASSPRRTGIEAFF,TGTGCCAGCTCACCACGGAGGACAGGTATTGAAGCTTTCTTT
TRBV6-5,15,TRBD1,TRBJ2-7,once,CASSAPATGVGEQYF,TGTGCCAGCAGTGCCCCCGCGACAGGGGTCGGAGAGCAGTACTTC
TRBV5-1,13,NA,TRBJ1-1,NA,CASSLAQGPRAFF,TGCGCCAGCAGCTTGGCACAGGGCCCTCGAGCTTTCTTT
TRBV2,15,NA,TRBJ1-4,NA,CASSDMGSEGEKLFF,TGTGCCAGCAGTGATATGGGGAGCGAGGGTGAAAAACTGTTTTTT
TRBV5-1,15,NA,TRBJ2-1,NA,CASRQAGSSYNEQFF,TGCGCCAGCAGACAGGCAGGTAGCTCCTACAATGAGCAGTTCTTC
TRBV6-5,15,NA,TRBJ2-1,NA,CASSWGSLTYNEQFF,TGTGCCAGCAGTTGGGGCAGCCTTACCTACAATGAGCAGTTCTTC
TRBV2,16,NA,TRBJ1-5,NA,CASSETVGRGNQPQHF,TGTGCCAGCAGTGAAACCGTAGGCAGGGGCAATCAGCCCCAGCATTTT
TRBV6-5,14,NA,TRBJ1-5,few,CASSEGESNQPQHF,TGTGCCAGCAGTGAGGGGGAAAGCAATCAGCCCCAGCATTTT
TRBV10-3,13,TRBD1,TRBJ1-1,NA,CATTGTANTEAFF,TGTGCCACCACCGGGACAGCAAACACTGAAGCTTTCTTT
TRBV19,12,NA,TRBJ1-1,NA,CASSIKTAGAFF,TGTGCCAGTAGTATCAAGACAGCGGGAGCTTTCTTT
TRBV10-3,14,NA,TRBJ1-5,NA,CAISERDSNQPQHF,TGTGCCATCAGTGAGCGAGACAGTAATCAGCCCCAGCATTTT
TRBV5-5,15,TRBD2,TRBJ2-2,few,CASSKGLAEAGELFF,TGTGCCAGCAGCAAGGGACTAGCCGAGGCCGGGGAGCTGTTTTTT
TRBV20-1,11,TRBD2,TRBJ2-7,NA,CSARRGGEQYF,TGCAGTGCTAGAAGGGGAGGGGAGCAGTACTTC
TRBV4-1,14,NA,TRBJ2-1,NA,CASSQDPVGGVGFF,TGCGCCAGCAGCCAAGATCCCGTCGGGGGAGTCGGGTTCTTC
TRBV5-1,15,NA,TRBJ1-2,NA,CASSVQGRSNYGYTF,TGCGCCAGCAGCGTACAGGGCCGTTCTAACTATGGCTACACCTTC
TRBV10-3,14,NA,TRBJ2-2,NA,CAIPSGTGTGELFF,TGTGCCATCCCTTCGGGTACAGGAACCGGGGAGCTGTTTTTT
TRBV5-4,13,NA,TRBJ1-3,NA,CASSFRGADTIYF,TGTGCCAGCAGCTTCAGGGGCGCGGACACCATATATTTT
TRBV2,13,NA,TRBJ1-5,NA,CAGGGAWNQPQHF,TGTGCCGGAGGCGGGGCTTGGAATCAGCCCCAGCATTTT
TRBV7-2,14,NA,TRBJ1-2,NA,CASSLVAGEWGYTF,TGTGCCAGCAGCTTAGTGGCAGGGGAATGGGGCTACACCTTC
TRBV2,13,TRBD2,TRBJ2-1,NA,CATGTSGYNEQFF,TGTGCCACCGGGACTAGCGGGTACAATGAGCAGTTCTTC
TRBV27,16,NA,TRBJ1-2,few,CASGRAGGSTNYGYTF,TGTGCCAGCGGGCGAGCGGGGGGTAGTACTAACTATGGCTACACCTTC
TRBV7-9,13,TRBD1,TRBJ1-2,NA,CASSLDREDGYTF,TGTGCCAGCAGCCTTGACAGGGAAGATGGCTACACCTTC